Listed below are T cell receptor beta chains from one sample, sequenced in a study of blood T cell repertoires in COVID-19. TCRdb keeps only in-frame clones here, not all; method: immunoSEQ multiplex PCR. The table has roughly 340,000 clones, about 90% seen once. Sequencing was performed on peripheral blood. These receptors all come from a woman in her fifties or sixties with COVID-19, enrolled during active disease. The CDR3 runs from the conserved cysteine through the conserved F or W. Fields, in order: clone size, V gene, J gene, D gene, CDR3 DNA, CDR3 protein. A D gene is named only where the DNA matches it firmly. Only part of the rows carry a size: once, few, many, or a class if the clone is expanded.

-	TRBV9	TRBJ2-5	-	TGTGCCAGCAGCGTGGACGGGGGGCGAGAGACCCAGTACTTC	CASSVDGGRETQYF
-	TRBV2	TRBJ2-6	-	TGTGCCAGCAGAGAATACTCTGGGGCCAACGTCCTGACTTTC	CASREYSGANVLTF
-	TRBV6-6	TRBJ1-3	-	TGTGCCAGCAGCCGCGCCCGGGGGGCTGAAGGAAACACCATATATTTT	CASSRARGAEGNTIYF
-	TRBV7-3	TRBJ2-2	TRBD2	TGTGCCAGCAGTTTAGCGTCGACTAGCGGGATAGCCGGGGAGCTGTTTTTT	CASSLASTSGIAGELFF
-	TRBV7-2	TRBJ2-7	-	TGTGCCAGCAGCTTAACTTGGCAGGCCTACGAGCAGTACTTC	CASSLTWQAYEQYF
once	TRBV29-1	TRBJ1-2	-	TGCAGCGTTGGGACAGATGATTTGGATGGCTACACCTTC	CSVGTDDLDGYTF
-	TRBV29-1	TRBJ1-2	-	TGCAGCGTCCCGACTATATATTATGGCTACACCTTC	CSVPTIYYGYTF
-	TRBV5-4	TRBJ2-2	TRBD2	TGTGCCAGCAGCTCCCGCGGACTAGCGGGAGTGAACACCGGGGAGCTGTTTTTT	CASSSRGLAGVNTGELFF
-	TRBV7-2	TRBJ2-1	TRBD2	TGTGCCAGCAGGCCCGGACTAGAACCGAGCAATGAGCAGTTCTTC	CASRPGLEPSNEQFF
-	TRBV10-3	TRBJ2-1	TRBD1	TGTGCCATCAGCTCCGACAGGGGCCAGTTCTTC	CAISSDRGQFF
-	TRBV12-5	TRBJ1-2	-	TGTGCTAGTGGTTTGTCCGGGTATGGCTACACCTTC	CASGLSGYGYTF
-	TRBV14	TRBJ2-1	-	TGTGCCAGCAGCCAAGAGCAAGCGGATGAGCAGTTCTTC	CASSQEQADEQFF
-	TRBV7-2	TRBJ2-1	-	TGTGCCAGCAGCAGAGCGGGTAGCTCCTACAATGAGCAGTTCTTC	CASSRAGSSYNEQFF
-	TRBV9	TRBJ2-5	TRBD2	TGTGCCAGCAGCGTAGGGGGACTAGCGGGACAAGAGACCCAGTACTTC	CASSVGGLAGQETQYF
-	TRBV6-1	TRBJ1-6	TRBD1	TGTGCCAGCAGTGAAGTCCGGACAGGAGCTAATAATTCACCCCTCCACTTT	CASSEVRTGANNSPLHF
-	TRBV19	TRBJ2-7	-	TGTGCCAGTAGTGCGGGTCCCCTCTCCTACGAGCAGTACTTC	CASSAGPLSYEQYF
-	TRBV1	TRBJ2-1	-	TGCACCAGCAGGACTAGCCCCTACAATGAGCAGTTCTTC	CTSRTSPYNEQFF
-	TRBV12-3/TRBV12-4	TRBJ1-5	-	TGTGCCAGCAGTTTCGGTCCCCCTCAGCCCCAGCATTTT	CASSFGPPQPQHF
-	TRBV2	TRBJ2-3	TRBD2	TGTGCCAGCAGTGACCGCTTATATAGCGGGAGCCCAGATACGCAGTATTTT	CASSDRLYSGSPDTQYF
-	TRBV27	TRBJ2-2	TRBD1	TGTGCCAGCAGTATCCAACCGGGACAGGGGTACACCGGGGAGCTGTTTTTT	CASSIQPGQGYTGELFF
-	TRBV4-1	TRBJ2-7	-	TGCGCCAGCAGCCAAGAGGTTGCGGGCCTTGGCTCCTACGAGCAGTACTTC	CASSQEVAGLGSYEQYF
-	TRBV4-3	TRBJ2-5	TRBD2	TGCGCCAGCAGCCAAGGGGCTAGCGGGAGGGGTCCACTGGAGACCCAGTACTTC	CASSQGASGRGPLETQYF
-	TRBV4-2	TRBJ2-1	-	TGTGCCAGCAGCAAGGCACGCCGGGACTTGAATGAGCAGTTCTTC	CASSKARRDLNEQFF
-	TRBV18	TRBJ1-4	-	TGTGCCAGCTCACCGTTGAGGGTTGAAAAACTGTTTTTT	CASSPLRVEKLFF
-	TRBV11-2	TRBJ2-1	-	TGTGCCAGCAGCTTAGATAGCACGGGCTACAATGAGCAGTTCTTC	CASSLDSTGYNEQFF
-	TRBV4-2	TRBJ1-5	-	TGTGCCAGCAGCCAAGAAGAGGGTAGCAATCAGCCCCAGCATTTT	CASSQEEGSNQPQHF
-	TRBV6-2/TRBV6-3	TRBJ1-1	-	TGTGCCAGCAGTTACGTAGGCGGAGCCTCTGAAGCTTTCTTT	CASSYVGGASEAFF
-	TRBV6-5	TRBJ2-3	TRBD1	TGTGCCAGCAGTAGGGGGCGCGGAACAGATACGCAGTATTTT	CASSRGRGTDTQYF
-	TRBV5-6	TRBJ2-1	-	TGTGCCAGCATTAAAGGGGGTGGGTACAATGAGCAGTTCTTC	CASIKGGGYNEQFF
once	TRBV3-1/TRBV3-2	TRBJ2-2	TRBD2	TGTGCCAGCAGACCGGGACTAGCGGTCCCCGGGGAGCTGTTTTTT	CASRPGLAVPGELFF
-	TRBV11-2	TRBJ2-2	TRBD2	TGTGCCAGCAGCTTAGGCCCTAGCGGGAGGAACACCGGGGAGCTGTTTTTT	CASSLGPSGRNTGELFF
-	TRBV5-1	TRBJ2-1	TRBD1	TGCGCCAGCAGCGCTCGGACAGGGGATAACTACAATGAGCAGTTCTTC	CASSARTGDNYNEQFF
-	TRBV6-1	TRBJ2-5	TRBD2	TGTGCCAGCAGTGTCCAAGCGGGAGTGGGTCAAGAGACCCAGTACTTC	CASSVQAGVGQETQYF
-	TRBV5-1	TRBJ1-4	-	TGCGCCAGCAGCGGTTACCACACGTCCGATAATGAAAAACTGTTTTTT	CASSGYHTSDNEKLFF
-	TRBV19	TRBJ1-1	TRBD1	TGTGCCAGTAGGGTTAGCGCAGGGGGCGTGTTGGGGGAAGCTTTCTTT	CASRVSAGGVLGEAFF
few	TRBV7-2	TRBJ2-3	-	TGTGCCAGCAGCCCCTACACAGATACGCAGTATTTT	CASSPYTDTQYF
-	TRBV5-6	TRBJ1-2	-	TGTGCCAGCAGCTTGGCCCCTATAAACTACACCTTC	CASSLAPINYTF